This TCR beta chain stems from a study of CD8 T cells in Susac syndrome. With random hexamers, 0.5 to 1 ug RNA was reverse transcribed. TCRdb redid the calling of the immunoSEQ multiplex PCR reads with MiXCR, one entry per CDR3 protein. The sample carries about 430,000 distinct CDR3 sequences, around 83% recorded once. Trimming removed 1 base from V and 0 bases from J, with 16 bases in between. CDR1 MGHRA and CDR2 YSYEKL come from the germline V gene. CDR3 length equals 17 residues. The sequenced sample was CD8+ T cells from PBMCs. This receptor was obtained from a human donor with multiple sclerosis. This chain connects TRBV4-1 to TRBJ2-7; D is unresolved. DNA for the CDR3: TGCGCCAGCAGCCAAGCCCGGCCGACTCAGAACTCCTACGAGCAGTACTTC. Translating gives CASSQARPTQNSYEQYF.